The text below deals with one T cell receptor (beta chain). The protocol was immunoSEQ multiplex PCR, while the TCRdb copy is restricted to in-frame clones and leaves out a portion. The sample consists of about half a million clones, about 88% of them appearing once. This record comes from a study of Ad26.COV2.S vaccination and SARS-CoV-2 variants. The wider study: Donor had been placed in the Ad26.COV2.S arm of the COV1001 trial. Dosing was one shot or two shots 56 days apart.

Treatment given: roughly 18 received Ad26.COV2.S at low or high dose, single or two shots; 5 received placebo; per-sample allocation not given. Collection of the samples took place on day 63 after the first injection of vaccine or placebo. Sequencing was performed on peripheral blood, taken in a trial of Ad26.COV2.S vaccine versus placebo. This sequence was found in a person between 18 and 65 years old who received the Ad26.COV2.S COVID-19 vaccine or a placebo.

The CDR3 loop is CASTESFYSGNTIYF. The CDR3 coding sequence is TGTGCCAGCACCGAGAGTTTCTACTCTGGAAACACCATATATTTT. The chain combines TRBV6-5 with TRBJ1-3; D unclear. The CDR3 contains 15 residues. With 7 bases removed from V and 0 bases from J, the gap between germline ends came to 13 bases. Germline loops: CDR1 MNHEY, CDR2 SVGAGI.